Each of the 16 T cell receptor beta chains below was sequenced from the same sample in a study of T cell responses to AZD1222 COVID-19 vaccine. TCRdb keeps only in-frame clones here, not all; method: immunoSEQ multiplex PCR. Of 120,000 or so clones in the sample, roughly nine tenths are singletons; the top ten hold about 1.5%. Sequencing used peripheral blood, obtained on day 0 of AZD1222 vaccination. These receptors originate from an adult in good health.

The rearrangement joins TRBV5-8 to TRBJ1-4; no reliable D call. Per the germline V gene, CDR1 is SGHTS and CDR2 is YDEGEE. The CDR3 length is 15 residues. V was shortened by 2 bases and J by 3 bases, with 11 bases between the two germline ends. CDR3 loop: CASSLSVVSNEKLFF. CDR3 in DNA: TGTGCCAGCAGCTTATCGGTTGTATCTAATGAAAAACTGTTTTTT.

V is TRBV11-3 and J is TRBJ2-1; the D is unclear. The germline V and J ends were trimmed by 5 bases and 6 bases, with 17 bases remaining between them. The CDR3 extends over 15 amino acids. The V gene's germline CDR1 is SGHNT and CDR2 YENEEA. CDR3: CASSLNPTASNEQFF. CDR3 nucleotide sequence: TGTGCCAGCAGCCTTAACCCTACCGCCAGCAATGAGCAGTTCTTC.

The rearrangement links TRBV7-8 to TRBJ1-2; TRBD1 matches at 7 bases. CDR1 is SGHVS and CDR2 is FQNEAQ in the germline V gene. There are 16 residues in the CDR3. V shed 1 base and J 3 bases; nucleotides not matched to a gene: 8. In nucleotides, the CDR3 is TGTGCCAGCAGCTTAGGGCCAGGGGGAAAAGACTATGGCTACACCTTC. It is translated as CASSLGPGGKDYGYTF. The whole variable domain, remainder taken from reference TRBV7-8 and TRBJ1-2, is GAGVSQSPRYKVAKRGQDVALRCDPISGHVSLFWYQQALGQGPEFLTYFQNEAQLDKSGLPSDRFFAERPEGSVSTLKIQRTQQEDSAVYLCASSLGPGGKDYGYTFGSGTRLTVV.

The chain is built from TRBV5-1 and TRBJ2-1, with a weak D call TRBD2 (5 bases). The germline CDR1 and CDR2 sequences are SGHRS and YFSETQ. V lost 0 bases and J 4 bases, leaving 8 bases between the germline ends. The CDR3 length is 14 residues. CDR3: CASSLGSGYNEQFF. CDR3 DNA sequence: TGCGCCAGCAGCTTGGGGAGCGGATACAATGAGCAGTTCTTC.

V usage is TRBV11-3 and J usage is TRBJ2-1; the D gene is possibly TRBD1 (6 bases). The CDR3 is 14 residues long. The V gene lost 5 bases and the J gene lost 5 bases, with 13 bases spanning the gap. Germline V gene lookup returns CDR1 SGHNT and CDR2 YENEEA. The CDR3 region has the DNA TGTGCCAGCAGCCCTTGGGACAATAACAATGAGCAGTTCTTC. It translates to CASSPWDNNNEQFF.

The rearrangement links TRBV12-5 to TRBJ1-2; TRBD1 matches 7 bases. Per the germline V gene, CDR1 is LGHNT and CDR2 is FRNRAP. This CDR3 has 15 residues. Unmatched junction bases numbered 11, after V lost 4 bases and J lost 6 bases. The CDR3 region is CASGSPQTGWDGYTF. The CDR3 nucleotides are TGTGCTAGTGGTTCCCCTCAGACAGGGTGGGATGGCTACACCTTC.

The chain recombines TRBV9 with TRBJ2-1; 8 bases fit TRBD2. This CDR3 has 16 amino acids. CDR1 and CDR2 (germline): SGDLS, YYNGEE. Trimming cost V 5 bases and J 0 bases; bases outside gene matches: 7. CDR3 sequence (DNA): TGTGCCAGCAGAAGAGATGGGACTAGCTCCTACAATGAGCAGTTCTTC. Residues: CASRRDGTSSYNEQFF.

CDR3 sequence reads: CASSLGQEGSIYF. In nucleotides, the CDR3 is TGCGCCAGCAGCCTGGGACAAGAAGGTTCCATATATTTT. This rearrangement joins TRBV5-1 to TRBJ1-3, with a weak D call TRBD1 (6 bases). The CDR3 sequence is 13 residues long. Germline V lookup: CDR1 SGHRS, CDR2 YFSETQ. The V end lost 4 bases, the J end lost 11 bases, and 16 bases lay between the germline ends.

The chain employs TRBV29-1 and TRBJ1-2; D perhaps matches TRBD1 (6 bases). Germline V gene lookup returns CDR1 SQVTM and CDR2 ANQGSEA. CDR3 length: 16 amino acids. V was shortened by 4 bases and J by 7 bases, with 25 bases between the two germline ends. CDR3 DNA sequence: TGCAGCGTTGGGCTGGGGCAGGGGACCCGATCAACTGGCTACACCTTC. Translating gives CSVGLGQGTRSTGYTF.

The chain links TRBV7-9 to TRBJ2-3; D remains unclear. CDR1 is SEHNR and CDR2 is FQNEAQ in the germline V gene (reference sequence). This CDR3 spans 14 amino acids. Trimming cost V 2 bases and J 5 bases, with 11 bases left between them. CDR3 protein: CASSLFVGRDTQYF. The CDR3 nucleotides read TGTGCCAGCAGCTTATTTGTGGGTAGAGATACGCAGTATTTT.

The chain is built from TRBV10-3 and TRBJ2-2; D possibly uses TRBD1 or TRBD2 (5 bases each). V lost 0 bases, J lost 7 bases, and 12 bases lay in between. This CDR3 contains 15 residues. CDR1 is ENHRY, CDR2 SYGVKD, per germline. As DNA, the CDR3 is TGTGCCATCAGTGAGTCGTGGCAGGGAGACGGGGAGCTGTTTTTT. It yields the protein CAISESWQGDGELFF.

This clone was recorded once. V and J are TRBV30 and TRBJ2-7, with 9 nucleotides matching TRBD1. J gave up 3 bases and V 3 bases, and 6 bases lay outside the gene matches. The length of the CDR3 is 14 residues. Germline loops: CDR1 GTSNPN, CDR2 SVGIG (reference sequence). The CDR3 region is CAWRGGTGNYEQYF. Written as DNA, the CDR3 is TGTGCCTGGAGGGGAGGGACAGGGAACTACGAGCAGTACTTC.

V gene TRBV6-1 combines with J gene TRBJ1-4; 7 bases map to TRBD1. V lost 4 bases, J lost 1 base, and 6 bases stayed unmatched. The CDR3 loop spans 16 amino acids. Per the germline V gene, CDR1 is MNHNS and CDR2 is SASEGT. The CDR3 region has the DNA TGTGCCAGCAGTGTTCAGACAGGGCTAACTAATGAAAAACTGTTTTTT. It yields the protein CASSVQTGLTNEKLFF.

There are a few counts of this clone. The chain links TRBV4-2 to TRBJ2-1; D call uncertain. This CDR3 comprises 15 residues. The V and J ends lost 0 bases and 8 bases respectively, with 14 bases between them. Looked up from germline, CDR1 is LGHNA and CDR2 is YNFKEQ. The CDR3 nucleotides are TGTGCCAGCAGCCAAGAGTCCGGTAGCTCGGATGAGCAGTTCTTC. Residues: CASSQESGSSDEQFF.

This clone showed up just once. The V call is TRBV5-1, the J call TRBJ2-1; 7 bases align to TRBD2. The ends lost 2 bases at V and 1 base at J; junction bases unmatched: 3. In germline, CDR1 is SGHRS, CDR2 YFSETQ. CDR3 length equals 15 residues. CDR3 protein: CASSLSGGSYNEQFF. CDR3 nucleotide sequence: TGCGCCAGCAGCTTATCCGGGGGGTCCTACAATGAGCAGTTCTTC.

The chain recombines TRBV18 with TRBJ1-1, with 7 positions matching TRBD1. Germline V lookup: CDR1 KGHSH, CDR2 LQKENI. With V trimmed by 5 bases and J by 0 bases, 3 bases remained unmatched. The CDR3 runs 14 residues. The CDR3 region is CASSEGQMNTEAFF. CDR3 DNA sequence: TGTGCCAGCTCAGAGGGACAGATGAACACTGAAGCTTTCTTT.